A single sample gave rise to the 21 T cell receptor beta chains below, sequenced in a study of cytomegalovirus exposure and HLA in healthy donors (TCRdb year 2017). Library prep was done by the immunoSEQ multiplex PCR assay. For the multiplex PCR, a mixture combining 60 forward primers for TCR Vbeta segments and 13 reverse primers for TCR Jbeta segments was used. Drawn from immuneACCESS, this table holds only the in-frame rearrangements with V and J called that TCRdb kept. Clones are partly lost; checked studies trace under half to an unresolved V gene and leave the rest unexplained. A total of 220,000 or so clones appear in this sample, 60% to 80% of them only once. The leading ten clones occupy less than 4.5% of the sample. Material: PBMCs. These TCRs come from a male donor in good health and CMV-seronegative.

This chain connects TRBV5-3 to TRBJ2-3, with D unresolved. TRBV5-3 is placed among ORFs of uncertain function. The V end lost 3 bases, the J end lost 4 bases, and 3 bases lay between the germline ends. The CDR3 extends over 11 amino acids. The CDR3 loop is CARSSPDTQYF. The CDR3 bases are TGTGCCAGAAGCTCTCCAGATACGCAGTATTTT.

This clone has only one observation. This chain connects TRBV9 to TRBJ2-1, with 8 positions matching TRBD1. CDR1 is SGDLS and CDR2 is YYNGEE in the germline V gene. The ends lost 0 bases at V and 8 bases at J; junction bases unmatched: 7. This CDR3 comprises 15 residues. CDR3 residues: CASSVAGRGPDEQFF. The CDR3 DNA follows: TGTGCCAGCAGCGTAGCTGGCAGGGGGCCCGATGAGCAGTTCTTC.

The rearrangement uses TRBV27 and TRBJ2-7; tentative D call: TRBD2 (6 bases). Germline V gene data show CDR1 as MNHEY and CDR2 as SMNVEV (reference sequence). V lost 6 bases and J lost 4, with 13 bases in between. The CDR3 runs to 13 residues. In DNA, the CDR3 is TGTGCCAGCAGGTTTGTGGGGGGTTACGAGCAGTACTTC. Protein: CASRFVGGYEQYF.

The V gene is TRBV6-5, the J gene TRBJ2-7, with 7 bases matching TRBD1. Germline trimming cut 2 bases from V and 4 bases from J; bases unmatched to any gene: 2. Germline-derived CDR1 and CDR2 are MNHEY and SVGAGI. CDR3 length: 13 residues. The CDR3 DNA is TGTGCCAGCAGTTACCGACAGGGATACGAGCAGTACTTC. Translating gives CASSYRQGYEQYF.

The chain recombines TRBV6-5 with TRBJ1-1; TRBD1 is a possible D gene (6 bases). In germline, CDR1 is MNHEY, CDR2 SVGAGI. The ends were cut back, 0 bases at V and 8 bases at J, with 16 bases in the middle. The CDR3 is made up of 15 amino acids. CDR3 coding DNA: TGTGCCAGCAGTTACTCGAGGTCCAGGGGTTGGGAAGCTTTCTTT. Residues: CASSYSRSRGWEAFF.

The chain is built from TRBV2 and TRBJ2-7, with 11 bases lining up with TRBD1. The CDR3 has 15 residues. The V and J ends lost 1 base and 2 bases, in that order; junction bases with no gene match: 1. CDR1 is SNHLY, CDR2 FYNNEI, per germline. The CDR3 loop is CASSEGTGGPYEQYF. DNA of the CDR3: TGTGCCAGCAGTGAAGGGACAGGGGGCCCCTACGAGCAGTACTTC.

The chain links TRBV5-1 to TRBJ2-1; possible D gene TRBD2, 6 bases. V lost 4 bases to trimming and J lost 8 bases, with 13 bases between them. The germline gives CDR1 SGHRS, CDR2 YFSETQ. This CDR3 region has 13 residues. For the CDR3, the DNA is TGCGCCAGCAGCCCGAGGGGACTTGATGAGCAGTTCTTC. It translates to CASSPRGLDEQFF.

The rearrangement joins TRBV19 to TRBJ2-1; TRBD2 matches at 10 bases. The trim removed 1 base at V and 5 bases at J, leaving 2 bases unmatched. The CDR3 runs 15 residues. The germline V gene has CDR1 LNHDA and CDR2 SQIVND (reference sequence). The CDR3 reads CASSIASGRNNEQFF. The CDR3 nucleotides read TGTGCCAGTAGTATAGCTAGCGGGAGAAACAATGAGCAGTTCTTC.

The gene calls are TRBV5-1 and TRBJ2-5; 8 bases fit TRBD1. Germline assignment: CDR1 SGHRS and CDR2 YFSETQ. V gave up 0 bases and J gave up 5 bases; unmatched junction bases: 0. The length of the CDR3 is 13 residues. For the CDR3, the DNA is TGCGCCAGCAGCTTGGACAGGGGGGAGACCCAGTACTTC. The encoded protein is CASSLDRGETQYF.

The J gene is TRBJ2-7, the V gene TRBV15; 8 nucleotides match TRBD2. The CDR3 has 14 residues. Trimming at V came to 0 bases and at J to 6 bases, leaving 4 bases not matched to a gene. Germline CDR1 is LNHNV and CDR2 is YYDKDF (reference sequence). The CDR3 DNA is TGTGCCACCAGCAGAGATGGGACTAGGCGCGAGCAGTACTTC. It specifies CATSRDGTRREQYF. The full variable domain, in which reference TRBV15 and TRBJ2-7 provide the parts outside the CDR3, is DAMVIQNPRYQVTQFGKPVTLSCSQTLNHNVMYWYQQKSSQAPKLLFHYYDKDFNNEADTPDNFQSRRPNTSFCFLDIRSPGLGDTAMYLCATSRDGTRREQYFGPGTRLTVT.

The chain recombines TRBV11-3 with TRBJ2-3; 12 positions agree with TRBD2. With 1 base clipped from V and 8 bases from J, the junction kept 4 bases outside the gene matches. The CDR3 runs 15 residues. In germline, CDR1 is SGHNT, CDR2 YENEEA. CDR3 amino acids: CASSLVTSGGGTQYF. Here the CDR3 DNA reads TGTGCCAGCAGCTTAGTGACTAGCGGGGGAGGTACGCAGTATTTT.

V usage is TRBV11-3 and J usage is TRBJ2-1, with D possibly TRBD2 on 6 matching bases. Trimming took 5 bases from V and 5 from J, leaving 16 bases between them. The CDR3 has 15 residues. Looked up from germline, CDR1 is SGHNT and CDR2 is YENEEA. The CDR3 protein is CASSARELPHNEQFF. DNA of the CDR3: TGTGCCAGCAGCGCCCGGGAGCTACCCCACAATGAGCAGTTCTTC.

This clone was recorded once. CDR3 amino acids: CASSFAGRGGFNQPQHF. CDR3 DNA sequence: TGTGCCAGCAGCTTTGCGGGGAGAGGGGGCTTCAATCAGCCCCAGCATTTT. The chain has TRBV11-3 and TRBJ1-5; 7 nucleotides match TRBD1. The CDR3 extends over 17 amino acids. CDR1 and CDR2 (germline): SGHNT, YENEEA. Trimming removed 3 bases from V and 3 bases from J; junction bases left unmatched: 11.

The genes are TRBV6-1 and TRBJ2-5; 11 bases map to TRBD2. This CDR3 comprises 19 residues. Germline V gene lookup returns CDR1 MNHNS and CDR2 SASEGT. The trim removed 0 bases at V and 5 bases at J, leaving 14 bases unmatched. The CDR3 sequence: CASSEATSGSPRPRETQYF. The CDR3 region has the DNA TGTGCCAGCAGTGAAGCTACTAGCGGGAGTCCCCGGCCAAGGGAGACCCAGTACTTC.

The chain is built from TRBV11-3 and TRBJ2-5, with a weak D call TRBD2 (6 bases). Germline lookup yields CDR1 SGHNT and CDR2 YENEEA. V lost 5 bases and J lost 1, with 14 bases in between. CDR3 size: 15 residues. The DNA of the CDR3 is TGTGCCAGCAGCCCAGGGACTGACAGCCAAGAGACCCAGTACTTC. This codes for CASSPGTDSQETQYF. Drawing the rest from reference TRBV11-3 and TRBJ2-5, the complete variable domain is EAGVVQSPRYKIIEKKQPVAFWCNPISGHNTLYWYLQNLGQGPELLIRYENEEAVDDSQLPKDRFSAERLKGVDSTLKIQPAELGDSAVYLCASSPGTDSQETQYFGPGTRLLVL.

The V gene is TRBV28, the J gene TRBJ1-5; weak D call: TRBD1 (6 bases). V dropped 6 bases and J dropped 1 base, with 10 bases sitting between them. CDR1 is MDHEN and CDR2 is SYDVKM in the germline V gene. This CDR3 region has 14 residues. In DNA, the CDR3 is TGTGCCAGCAGCCGAGGGGGAAGCAATCAGCCCCAGCATTTT. Its protein product is CASSRGGSNQPQHF.

The J gene is TRBJ2-3, the V gene TRBV19; possible D gene TRBD2, 6 bases. There are 14 residues in the CDR3. The V and J ends lost 9 bases and 6 bases respectively, with 19 bases between them. Germline lookup yields CDR1 LNHDA and CDR2 SQIVND (reference sequence). In nucleotides, the CDR3 is TGTGCCAGCGAGGGGCGGGGAAGTCCCGATACGCAGTATTTT. It specifies CASEGRGSPDTQYF.

The J gene is TRBJ1-1, the V gene TRBV11-2, with TRBD1 identical over 11 bases. This CDR3 has 18 residues. Per germline, CDR1 SGHAT and CDR2 FQNNGV. V shed 2 bases and J 0 bases; nucleotides not matched to a gene: 8. The CDR3 sequence: CASSLLRTGGLMNTEAFF. The CDR3 coding sequence is TGTGCCAGCAGCTTATTACGGACAGGGGGCTTGATGAACACTGAAGCTTTCTTT.

The chain uses TRBV5-1 and TRBJ2-3; tentatively, D is TRBD2 (5 bases). CDR1 and CDR2 from the germline V gene are SGHRS and YFSETQ. Trimming removed 5 bases at V and 2 bases at J, with 9 bases between. This CDR3 has 13 residues. CDR3 in DNA: TGCGCCAGCAGGGCGGGTATCACAGATACGCAGTATTTT. This gives the protein CASRAGITDTQYF.

The chain links TRBV5-4 to TRBJ2-3; the D gene is possibly TRBD1 (6 bases). This CDR3 is built from 15 residues. The germline CDR1 and CDR2 sequences are SGHNT and YYREEE (reference sequence). V lost 3 bases and J lost 2, with 13 bases in between. The CDR3: CASSSPGHLTDTQYF. Here the CDR3 DNA reads TGTGCCAGCAGCTCCCCGGGACATCTCACAGATACGCAGTATTTT.

The rearrangement links TRBV27 to TRBJ1-5, with D tentatively TRBD1 (5 bases). The length of the CDR3 is 15 residues. Germline values: CDR1 MNHEY, CDR2 SMNVEV (reference sequence). Trimming removed 0 bases at V and 7 bases at J, with 13 bases between. CDR3 sequence reads: CASSLSSGTGQPQHF. CDR3 coding DNA: TGTGCCAGCAGTTTATCGAGCGGGACGGGGCAGCCCCAGCATTTT.